This T cell receptor (beta chain) came from a study of blood T cell repertoires in COVID-19. Overall study: From the United States, Italy and Spain came samples of acute and convalescent COVID-19. From T cells, B-cell-depleted T cells, or PBMCs came the material, which was cDNA or gDNA.

The authors' processing: Nucleated cell number was recorded as an estimate derived from reference gene primer amplification. TCRdb's table, derived via immunoSEQ multiplex PCR, lists solely in-frame clones and lacks some. V, J and clone size are those of that table, while D and trimming were read from the DNA. Of 100,000 to 150,000 clones listed, roughly 77% were seen once; the top ten hold 16%. CDR3 length equals 15 residues. Germline V CDR1 and CDR2: MDHEN, SYDVKM. V lost 5 bases to trimming and J lost 4 bases; unmatched junction nucleotides: 7. The sample comprised peripheral blood. The receptor was derived from a man aged 55-75 years with active or convalescent COVID-19. The V gene is TRBV28, the J gene TRBJ2-5; TRBD1 agrees at 10 bases. CDR3 DNA sequence: TGTGCCAGCAGTAGATGGACAGGGGGGTTAGAGACCCAGTACTTC. This gives the protein CASSRWTGGLETQYF. Drawing the rest from reference TRBV28 and TRBJ2-5, the complete variable domain is DVKVTQSSRYLVKRTGEKVFLECVQDMDHENMFWYRQDPGLGLRLIYFSYDVKMKEKGDIPEGYSVSREKKERFSLILESASTNQTSMYLCASSRWTGGLETQYFGPGTRLLVL.